This T cell receptor beta chain came from a study of T cell responses to AZD1222 COVID-19 vaccine. The table came from immunoSEQ multiplex PCR; TCRdb's copy has only in-frame clones and leaves some out. The sample consists of some 170,000 clones, 85% to 90% of them appearing once. In regard to this clone: Antigen specificity is unknown.

This CDR3 has 14 residues. V was clipped by 0 bases and J by 4 bases, with 7 bases between them. The germline V gene encodes CDR1 LGHDT and CDR2 YNNKEL (reference sequence). Study findings and constraints: Spike regions recognized by vaccine-associated CD4 TCRs spanned the protein, led by 160-218 and 743-854. An increase in Spike-specific TCR breadth and depth was observed after two AZD1222 doses. Only a handful of individuals given AZD1222 were seropositive at baseline. The donor cohort was predominantly white British with a female majority, and clonal diversity may have been underestimated.

The rearrangement joins TRBV3-1 (or the pseudogene TRBV3-2) to TRBJ1-3, with D unclear. The source material was peripheral blood, sampled on day 0 of AZD1222 vaccination. The clonotype was recovered from an adult in good health. As DNA, the CDR3 is TGTGCCAGCAGCCAAGAAGGTTCCGGAAACACCATATATTTT. This encodes CASSQEGSGNTIYF.